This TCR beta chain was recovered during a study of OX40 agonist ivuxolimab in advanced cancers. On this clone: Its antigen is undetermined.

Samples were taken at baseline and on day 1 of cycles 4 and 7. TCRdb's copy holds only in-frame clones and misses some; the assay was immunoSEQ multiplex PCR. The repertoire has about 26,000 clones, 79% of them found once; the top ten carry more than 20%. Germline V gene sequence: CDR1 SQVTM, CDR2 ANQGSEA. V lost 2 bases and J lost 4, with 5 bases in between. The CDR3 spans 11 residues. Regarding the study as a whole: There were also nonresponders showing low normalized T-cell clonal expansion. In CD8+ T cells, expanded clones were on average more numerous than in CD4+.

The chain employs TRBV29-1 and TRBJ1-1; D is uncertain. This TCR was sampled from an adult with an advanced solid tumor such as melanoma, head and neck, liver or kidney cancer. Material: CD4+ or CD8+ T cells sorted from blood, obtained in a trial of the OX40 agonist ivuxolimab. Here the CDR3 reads CSVERPTEAFF. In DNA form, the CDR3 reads TGCAGCGTTGAAAGACCCACTGAAGCTTTCTTT.